This TCR beta chain comes out of a study of CD8 T cells in ankylosing spondylitis. Construction of TCR beta libraries was performed using quantitative 5'-RACE with molecular barcodes. MiXCR, applied by TCRdb to the 5' RACE reads, yields one record per CDR3 protein. This table has about 220,000 distinct CDR3 sequences, about 7% appearing once. This clonotype occurred many times. Its specificity is unknown. General observations from the study: CD8+ cells made up the disease-linked clones, which were relatively rare in peripheral blood. The study looked at matched synovial fluid samples from ankylosing spondylitis patients. Disease-linked clones were reported to be significantly enriched there. One TCR beta motif, made up of roughly eight highly homologous variants, appeared characteristic of ankylosing spondylitis blood.

The length of the CDR3 is 15 residues. In germline, CDR1 is MNHEY, CDR2 SVGAGI. Trimming pared 0 bases from V and 3 bases from J, leaving 8 bases between. The specimen sequenced was blood, either unsorted or a sorted T cell fraction (not recorded which). The receptor's source is a male donor with ankylosing spondylitis. V is TRBV6-5 and J is TRBJ2-2, with D perhaps matching TRBD2 (6 bases). The CDR3, as DNA: TGTGCCAGCAGTTACTCGGAGGGATACACCGGGGAGCTGTTTTTT. It specifies CASSYSEGYTGELFF.